The sequence of this T cell receptor beta chain was determined in a study of T cell repertoires in cytomegalovirus infection. Trimming cost V 1 base and J 10 bases, with 14 bases left between them. The CDR3 runs to 15 residues. Germline CDR1 SGHVS, CDR2 FQNEAQ. TCRdb re-called the reads through MiXCR, storing one row per CDR3 protein. This sample yields around 550,000 distinct CDR3 sequences, of which about 25% are seen a single time; 13% belongs to the top ten. V is TRBV7-8 and J is TRBJ1-6; TRBD1 is a possible D gene (6 bases). This clonotype was obtained from a human donor in good health (CMV status not recorded). Some clones in this sample may be carry-over from other donors' samples. Sequencing was performed on PBMCs. The CDR3 coding sequence is TGTGCCAGCAGCTTAGGGGGGGGGCTTGGGTCACCCCTCCACTTT. This codes for CASSLGGGLGSPLHF. Based on the CDR3 plus reference TRBV7-8 and TRBJ1-6, the full variable domain is GAGVSQSPRYKVAKRGQDVALRCDPISGHVSLFWYQQALGQGPEFLTYFQNEAQLDKSGLPSDRFFAERPEGSVSTLKIQRTQQEDSAVYLCASSLGGGLGSPLHFGNGTRLTVT.